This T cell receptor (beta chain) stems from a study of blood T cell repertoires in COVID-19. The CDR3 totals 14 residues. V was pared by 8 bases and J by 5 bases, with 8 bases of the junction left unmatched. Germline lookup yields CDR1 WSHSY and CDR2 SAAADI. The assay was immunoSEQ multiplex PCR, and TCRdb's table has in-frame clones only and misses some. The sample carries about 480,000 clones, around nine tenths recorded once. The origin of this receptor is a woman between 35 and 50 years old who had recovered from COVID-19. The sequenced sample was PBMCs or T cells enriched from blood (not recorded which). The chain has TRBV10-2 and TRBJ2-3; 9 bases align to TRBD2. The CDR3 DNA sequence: TGCGCCAGCGTGCCTAGCGGGATTATAGATACGCAGTATTTT. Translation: CASVPSGIIDTQYF.